One sample yielded the 28 T cell receptor beta chains listed below, sequenced in a study of regulatory T cells in long-lasting Graves disease. With iRepertoire HTBI primers and Arm-PCR of CDR3 regions, TCR beta libraries were built. Via MiXCR, TCRdb re-called the multiplex PCR reads, giving one row per CDR3 protein. The sample holds about 460,000 distinct CDR3 sequences, 22% seen once. Time point of the sample: persistent/refractory GD, antithyroid drugs over 5 years with positive TRAb. Construction of the TCR library relied on RNA isolated from PBMCs. The specimen was peripheral blood mononuclear cells (PBMCs), collected when the disease was refractory, from a patient treated with antithyroid drugs. The origin of the receptors is a female donor with Graves disease.

This clonotype was picked up a small number of times. The rearrangement uses TRBV6-5 and TRBJ1-1, with 8 positions matching TRBD1. V trimming: 0 bases; J trimming: 4 bases; junction bases outside the gene matches: 4. The CDR3 length is 15 residues. Germline assignment: CDR1 MNHEY and CDR2 SVGAGI. CDR3: CASSYSTGAITEAFF. Here the CDR3 DNA reads TGTGCCAGCAGTTACTCGACAGGGGCGATCACTGAAGCTTTCTTT.

This clonotype showed up many times. This chain links TRBV12-3 or TRBV12-4 with TRBJ1-2; D unclear. The V end was cut by 5 bases, the J end by 4 bases, with 23 bases between. This CDR3 region has 17 residues. In nucleotides, the CDR3 is TGTGCCAGCAGTCCGCAGGCCAGAGGGCTACTCCGCTATGGCTACACCTTC. Its protein product is CASSPQARGLLRYGYTF.

This chain uses TRBV12-3 or TRBV12-4 with TRBJ2-1; 10 positions agree with TRBD2. The CDR3 has 15 residues. J was trimmed by 7 bases and V by 3 bases; bases with no gene match: 6. This chain's CDR3 is CASSFEREGRNEQFF. DNA for the CDR3: TGTGCCAGCAGTTTTGAGCGGGAGGGTAGGAATGAGCAGTTCTTC.

In this sample, this clonotype turned up a few times. The rearrangement uses TRBV7-9 and TRBJ2-4; D is unresolved. The germline CDR1 and CDR2 sequences are SEHNR and FQNEAQ (reference sequence). This CDR3 region has 12 residues. V lost 4 bases and J 14 bases, leaving 15 bases between the germline ends. The CDR3 loop reads CASSYNPGRKYF. DNA of the CDR3: TGTGCCAGCAGCTACAATCCGGGTCGCAAGTACTTC.

In this sample, this clonotype turned up a few times. The J gene is TRBJ1-5, the V gene TRBV19; D remains unclear. The CDR3 sequence is 15 residues long. V was pared by 6 bases and J by 2 bases, with 14 bases between. CDR1 LNHDA and CDR2 SQIVND come from the germline V gene (reference sequence). The CDR3 DNA is TGTGCCAGTAGGAAGGGTGCAGCGCGCAATCAGCCCCAGCATTTT. Translation: CASRKGAARNQPQHF.

This clonotype was picked up many times. This chain connects TRBV28 to TRBJ1-1; D is ambiguous. V gave up 11 bases and J gave up 0 bases, with 16 bases separating them. The CDR3 runs to 14 residues. Germline V gives CDR1 MDHEN, CDR2 SYDVKM. The DNA of the CDR3 is TGTGCCTCACAAGTGGGTTCCATGAACACTGAAGCTTTCTTT. Translated: CASQVGSMNTEAFF.

This clonotype has only one observation. The rearrangement joins TRBV28 to TRBJ2-5, with 7 bases fitting TRBD1. There are 14 residues in the CDR3. The germline V gene encodes CDR1 MDHEN and CDR2 SYDVKM. V shed 6 bases and J 7 bases; nucleotides not matched to a gene: 11. CDR3 region: CASSQVQGFGTQYF. DNA of the CDR3: TGTGCCAGCAGCCAAGTACAGGGGTTTGGGACCCAGTACTTC.

This clonotype was observed a handful of times. Mismatch with germline at one junction end may stem from a read error. The J gene is TRBJ2-5, the V gene TRBV19; D possibly matches TRBD1 or TRBD2 (8 bases each). Germline V gene lookup returns CDR1 LNHDA and CDR2 SQIVND (reference sequence). This CDR3 comprises 16 residues. In DNA form, the CDR3 reads TGTACCAGCGGGAGAGGCAGGGGGCGACCTCAAGAGACCCAGTACTTC. Translation: CTSGRGRGRPQETQYF.

This clonotype was counted only a few times. J is TRBJ1-5 and V is TRBV7-2; D not resolved. Germline values: CDR1 SGHTA, CDR2 FQGNSA. This CDR3 spans 15 amino acids. Trimming cost V 5 bases and J 2 bases, with 13 bases left between them. CDR3 loop: CASSLIASGNQPQHF. DNA of the CDR3: TGTGCCAGCAGCCTTATCGCCAGCGGCAATCAGCCCCAGCATTTT.

This chain joins TRBV6-1 and TRBJ1-2; the D gene is possibly TRBD1 (5 bases). With 10 bases removed from V and 8 bases from J, the gap between germline ends came to 17 bases. Per the germline V gene, CDR1 is MNHNS and CDR2 is SASEGT. The CDR3 extends over 12 amino acids. This chain's CDR3 is CATKPRGGGYTF. The CDR3 DNA reads TGTGCCACCAAACCCCGGGGCGGGGGCTACACCTTC.

With regard to this clonotype: A much bigger clone sits one base away, suggesting this may be a read error. This chain uses TRBV11-2 with TRBJ2-1, with D unclear. Germline CDR1 is SGHAT and CDR2 is FQNNGV. CDR3 length: 13 amino acids. The CDR3 loop reads CASGLDWRSEQFF. The CDR3, as DNA: TGTGCCAGCGGCTTAGATTGGCGGAGCGAGCAGTTCTTC.

This chain links TRBV7-8 with TRBJ2-5; D may match TRBD1 or TRBD2 (7 bases each). The CDR3 consists of 18 residues. V was cut by 7 bases and J by 0 bases, with 24 bases left in between. Germline V gives CDR1 SGHVS, CDR2 FQNEAQ. The CDR3 DNA is TGTGCCAGCACAGGGGGGGGGACGACCAATTCGTACCAAGAGACCCAGTACTTC. Its protein product is CASTGGGTTNSYQETQYF. The variable domain in full, completed from reference TRBV7-8 and TRBJ2-5, reads GAGVSQSPRYKVAKRGQDVALRCDPISGHVSLFWYQQALGQGPEFLTYFQNEAQLDKSGLPSDRFFAERPEGSVSTLKIQRTQQEDSAVYLCASTGGGTTNSYQETQYFGPGTRLLVL.

This clonotype has only a few counts. The chain is built from TRBV14 and TRBJ1-2; possible D gene TRBD1, 5 bases. Per germline, CDR1 SGHDN and CDR2 FVKESK. The CDR3 loop spans 17 amino acids. Trimming pared 1 base from V and 8 bases from J, leaving 23 bases between. The CDR3 nucleotides are TGTGCCAGCAGCCAAGCTGACGGTGGGGGGGATGAGTACGGCTACACCTTC. It translates to CASSQADGGGDEYGYTF.

The chain carries TRBV7-2 and TRBJ2-1; D perhaps matches TRBD2 (6 bases). V shed 4 bases and J shed 10 bases, with 17 bases lying between them. Looked up from germline, CDR1 is SGHTA and CDR2 is FQGNSA. The CDR3 totals 14 residues. This CDR3 reads CASSSSGLAVEQFF. For the CDR3, the DNA is TGTGCCAGCAGCTCAAGCGGGTTGGCGGTGGAGCAGTTCTTC. The entire variable domain, with the rest obtained from reference TRBV7-2 and TRBJ2-1, is as follows: GAGVSQSPSNKVTEKGKDVELRCDPISGHTALYWYRQSLGQGLEFLIYFQGNSAPDKSGLPSDRFSAERTGGSVSTLTIQRTQQEDSAVYLCASSSSGLAVEQFFGPGTRLTVL.

This clonotype was found many times. The chain carries TRBV30 and TRBJ2-7; D gene unclear. CDR3 length equals 13 residues. V was shortened by 0 bases and J by 2 bases, with 8 bases between the two germline ends. The germline V gene encodes CDR1 GTSNPN and CDR2 SVGIG (reference sequence). The CDR3 is CAWSVLGPYEQYF. The CDR3, as DNA: TGTGCCTGGAGTGTTCTAGGTCCCTACGAGCAGTACTTC.

In this sample, this clonotype turned up many times. This rearrangement joins TRBV28 to TRBJ2-5; TRBD2 matches at 13 bases. V gave up 6 bases and J gave up 5 bases; unmatched junction bases: 6. Germline V lookup: CDR1 MDHEN, CDR2 SYDVKM. This CDR3 is 15 amino acids long. The CDR3 is CASSKGLAGSETQYF. CDR3 coding DNA: TGTGCCAGCAGCAAGGGACTAGCGGGGTCGGAGACCCAGTACTTC.

In this sample, this clonotype turned up many times. The CDR3 sequence is CASSEGGLTLNTGELFF. The CDR3, as DNA: TGTGCCAGCAGTGAAGGGGGACTGACCCTGAACACCGGGGAGCTGTTTTTT. This chain connects TRBV2 to TRBJ2-2, with a possible D match to TRBD2 (6 bases). Per the germline V gene, CDR1 is SNHLY and CDR2 is FYNNEI. The germline V and J ends were trimmed by 1 base and 1 base, with 13 bases remaining between them. The CDR3 spans 17 residues.

This clonotype has only one observation. The V gene is TRBV7-2, the J gene TRBJ1-5; 8 bases are a match to TRBD1. The CDR3 runs 15 residues. J gave up 5 bases and V 1 base, and 4 bases lay outside the gene matches. The germline V gene has CDR1 SGHTA and CDR2 FQGNSA. The CDR3 loop reads CASSLDRGVHQPQHF. Here the CDR3 DNA reads TGTGCCAGCAGCTTAGACAGGGGGGTGCATCAGCCCCAGCATTTT.

This clonotype appeared many times. This chain joins TRBV2 and TRBJ2-5, with 7 bases matching TRBD2. The CDR3 contains 16 residues. The V and J ends lost 7 bases and 2 bases, in that order; junction bases with no gene match: 13. Germline values: CDR1 SNHLY, CDR2 FYNNEI. The CDR3 protein is CASNLPGRTPQETQYF. The CDR3 DNA sequence: TGTGCCAGCAACCTTCCCGGGAGGACACCGCAAGAGACCCAGTACTTC. Full variable domain (outside the CDR3, taken from reference TRBV2 and TRBJ2-5): EPEVTQTPSHQVTQMGQEVILRCVPISNHLYFYWYRQILGQKVEFLVSFYNNEISEKSEIFDDQFSVERPDGSNFTLKIRSTKLEDSAMYFCASNLPGRTPQETQYFGPGTRLLVL.

This clonotype was found many times. This chain joins TRBV29-1 and TRBJ1-1; no firm D call. CDR3 length: 13 amino acids. The germline CDR1 and CDR2 sequences are SQVTM and ANQGSEA. The V gene lost 2 bases and the J gene lost 0 bases, with 7 bases spanning the gap. In DNA, the CDR3 is TGCAGCGTTGAACAGCAAATGAACACTGAAGCTTTCTTT. It translates to CSVEQQMNTEAFF.

The V gene is TRBV30, the J gene TRBJ2-2; D ambiguous. CDR1 is GTSNPN, CDR2 SVGIG, per germline (reference sequence). The CDR3 contains 10 residues. Trimming removed 3 bases at V and 7 bases at J, with 3 bases between. CDR3 region: CAWSHGELFF. The CDR3 coding sequence is TGTGCCTGGAGCCACGGGGAGCTGTTTTTT.

Concerning this clonotype: With a much larger clone just one base away, this may be a read error. V usage is TRBV11-2 and J usage is TRBJ1-2; D not resolved. Germline V gene lookup returns CDR1 SGHAT and CDR2 FQNNGV. This CDR3 is built from 12 residues. CDR3 sequence: CASSLRNYGHTF. The CDR3, as DNA: TGTGCCAGCAGCTTAAGGAACTATGGCCACACCTTC.

This clonotype was seen repeatedly, ten times or more. The V and J genes are TRBV19 and TRBJ1-1; tentatively, D is TRBD1 (5 bases). Germline CDR1 and CDR2: LNHDA and SQIVND (reference sequence). V lost 3 bases, J lost 3 bases, and 11 bases lay in between. The CDR3 loop spans 14 amino acids. The CDR3 sequence: CASSMGRGDTEAFF. The CDR3 DNA reads as TGTGCCAGTAGTATGGGGAGGGGAGACACTGAAGCTTTCTTT.

This clonotype has a handful of counts. The chain joins TRBV3-1 to TRBJ2-5; D uncertain. The length of the CDR3 is 13 residues. Germline V gene sequence: CDR1 LGHDT, CDR2 YNNKEL (reference sequence). Trimming pared 3 bases from V and 5 bases from J, leaving 10 bases between. The CDR3 coding sequence is TGTGCCAGCAGCCAGCGGCCGGACGAGACCCAGTACTTC. Translation gives CASSQRPDETQYF.

This clonotype was seen at least ten times. V gene TRBV2 combines with J gene TRBJ1-5; 7 bases agree with TRBD1. V trimming: 6 bases; J trimming: 2 bases; junction bases outside the gene matches: 4. The CDR3 runs to 14 residues. In germline, CDR1 is SNHLY, CDR2 FYNNEI. For the CDR3, the DNA is TGTGCCAGCAGACCTGGGACAGGCAATCAGCCCCAGCATTTT. Translation: CASRPGTGNQPQHF.

The rearrangement uses TRBV5-1 and TRBJ2-1; 9 nucleotides align to TRBD2. CDR1 and CDR2 (germline): SGHRS, YFSETQ. The CDR3 contains 17 residues. The ends lost 4 bases at V and 1 base at J; junction bases unmatched: 9. Here the CDR3 reads CASSPRGGPSSYNEQFF. DNA for the CDR3: TGCGCCAGCAGCCCGCGGGGGGGGCCAAGTTCCTACAATGAGCAGTTCTTC.

This clonotype was seen many times. The V gene is TRBV10-3, the J gene TRBJ1-2; D unresolved. V was trimmed by 4 bases and J by 0 bases, leaving 9 bases between them. Germline V gives CDR1 ENHRY, CDR2 SYGVKD. This CDR3 region has 14 residues. The CDR3 sequence: CAISGSPANYGYTF. CDR3 in DNA: TGTGCCATCAGTGGGTCGCCGGCTAACTATGGCTACACCTTC.

This chain joins TRBV4-1 and TRBJ1-1; D not resolved. V dropped 10 bases and J dropped 4 bases, with 10 bases sitting between them. CDR1 MGHRA and CDR2 YSYEKL come from the germline V gene. The CDR3 runs to 11 residues. Written as DNA, the CDR3 is TGCGCCACTCGGAAGGGCACTGAAGCTTTCTTT. It is translated as CATRKGTEAFF.